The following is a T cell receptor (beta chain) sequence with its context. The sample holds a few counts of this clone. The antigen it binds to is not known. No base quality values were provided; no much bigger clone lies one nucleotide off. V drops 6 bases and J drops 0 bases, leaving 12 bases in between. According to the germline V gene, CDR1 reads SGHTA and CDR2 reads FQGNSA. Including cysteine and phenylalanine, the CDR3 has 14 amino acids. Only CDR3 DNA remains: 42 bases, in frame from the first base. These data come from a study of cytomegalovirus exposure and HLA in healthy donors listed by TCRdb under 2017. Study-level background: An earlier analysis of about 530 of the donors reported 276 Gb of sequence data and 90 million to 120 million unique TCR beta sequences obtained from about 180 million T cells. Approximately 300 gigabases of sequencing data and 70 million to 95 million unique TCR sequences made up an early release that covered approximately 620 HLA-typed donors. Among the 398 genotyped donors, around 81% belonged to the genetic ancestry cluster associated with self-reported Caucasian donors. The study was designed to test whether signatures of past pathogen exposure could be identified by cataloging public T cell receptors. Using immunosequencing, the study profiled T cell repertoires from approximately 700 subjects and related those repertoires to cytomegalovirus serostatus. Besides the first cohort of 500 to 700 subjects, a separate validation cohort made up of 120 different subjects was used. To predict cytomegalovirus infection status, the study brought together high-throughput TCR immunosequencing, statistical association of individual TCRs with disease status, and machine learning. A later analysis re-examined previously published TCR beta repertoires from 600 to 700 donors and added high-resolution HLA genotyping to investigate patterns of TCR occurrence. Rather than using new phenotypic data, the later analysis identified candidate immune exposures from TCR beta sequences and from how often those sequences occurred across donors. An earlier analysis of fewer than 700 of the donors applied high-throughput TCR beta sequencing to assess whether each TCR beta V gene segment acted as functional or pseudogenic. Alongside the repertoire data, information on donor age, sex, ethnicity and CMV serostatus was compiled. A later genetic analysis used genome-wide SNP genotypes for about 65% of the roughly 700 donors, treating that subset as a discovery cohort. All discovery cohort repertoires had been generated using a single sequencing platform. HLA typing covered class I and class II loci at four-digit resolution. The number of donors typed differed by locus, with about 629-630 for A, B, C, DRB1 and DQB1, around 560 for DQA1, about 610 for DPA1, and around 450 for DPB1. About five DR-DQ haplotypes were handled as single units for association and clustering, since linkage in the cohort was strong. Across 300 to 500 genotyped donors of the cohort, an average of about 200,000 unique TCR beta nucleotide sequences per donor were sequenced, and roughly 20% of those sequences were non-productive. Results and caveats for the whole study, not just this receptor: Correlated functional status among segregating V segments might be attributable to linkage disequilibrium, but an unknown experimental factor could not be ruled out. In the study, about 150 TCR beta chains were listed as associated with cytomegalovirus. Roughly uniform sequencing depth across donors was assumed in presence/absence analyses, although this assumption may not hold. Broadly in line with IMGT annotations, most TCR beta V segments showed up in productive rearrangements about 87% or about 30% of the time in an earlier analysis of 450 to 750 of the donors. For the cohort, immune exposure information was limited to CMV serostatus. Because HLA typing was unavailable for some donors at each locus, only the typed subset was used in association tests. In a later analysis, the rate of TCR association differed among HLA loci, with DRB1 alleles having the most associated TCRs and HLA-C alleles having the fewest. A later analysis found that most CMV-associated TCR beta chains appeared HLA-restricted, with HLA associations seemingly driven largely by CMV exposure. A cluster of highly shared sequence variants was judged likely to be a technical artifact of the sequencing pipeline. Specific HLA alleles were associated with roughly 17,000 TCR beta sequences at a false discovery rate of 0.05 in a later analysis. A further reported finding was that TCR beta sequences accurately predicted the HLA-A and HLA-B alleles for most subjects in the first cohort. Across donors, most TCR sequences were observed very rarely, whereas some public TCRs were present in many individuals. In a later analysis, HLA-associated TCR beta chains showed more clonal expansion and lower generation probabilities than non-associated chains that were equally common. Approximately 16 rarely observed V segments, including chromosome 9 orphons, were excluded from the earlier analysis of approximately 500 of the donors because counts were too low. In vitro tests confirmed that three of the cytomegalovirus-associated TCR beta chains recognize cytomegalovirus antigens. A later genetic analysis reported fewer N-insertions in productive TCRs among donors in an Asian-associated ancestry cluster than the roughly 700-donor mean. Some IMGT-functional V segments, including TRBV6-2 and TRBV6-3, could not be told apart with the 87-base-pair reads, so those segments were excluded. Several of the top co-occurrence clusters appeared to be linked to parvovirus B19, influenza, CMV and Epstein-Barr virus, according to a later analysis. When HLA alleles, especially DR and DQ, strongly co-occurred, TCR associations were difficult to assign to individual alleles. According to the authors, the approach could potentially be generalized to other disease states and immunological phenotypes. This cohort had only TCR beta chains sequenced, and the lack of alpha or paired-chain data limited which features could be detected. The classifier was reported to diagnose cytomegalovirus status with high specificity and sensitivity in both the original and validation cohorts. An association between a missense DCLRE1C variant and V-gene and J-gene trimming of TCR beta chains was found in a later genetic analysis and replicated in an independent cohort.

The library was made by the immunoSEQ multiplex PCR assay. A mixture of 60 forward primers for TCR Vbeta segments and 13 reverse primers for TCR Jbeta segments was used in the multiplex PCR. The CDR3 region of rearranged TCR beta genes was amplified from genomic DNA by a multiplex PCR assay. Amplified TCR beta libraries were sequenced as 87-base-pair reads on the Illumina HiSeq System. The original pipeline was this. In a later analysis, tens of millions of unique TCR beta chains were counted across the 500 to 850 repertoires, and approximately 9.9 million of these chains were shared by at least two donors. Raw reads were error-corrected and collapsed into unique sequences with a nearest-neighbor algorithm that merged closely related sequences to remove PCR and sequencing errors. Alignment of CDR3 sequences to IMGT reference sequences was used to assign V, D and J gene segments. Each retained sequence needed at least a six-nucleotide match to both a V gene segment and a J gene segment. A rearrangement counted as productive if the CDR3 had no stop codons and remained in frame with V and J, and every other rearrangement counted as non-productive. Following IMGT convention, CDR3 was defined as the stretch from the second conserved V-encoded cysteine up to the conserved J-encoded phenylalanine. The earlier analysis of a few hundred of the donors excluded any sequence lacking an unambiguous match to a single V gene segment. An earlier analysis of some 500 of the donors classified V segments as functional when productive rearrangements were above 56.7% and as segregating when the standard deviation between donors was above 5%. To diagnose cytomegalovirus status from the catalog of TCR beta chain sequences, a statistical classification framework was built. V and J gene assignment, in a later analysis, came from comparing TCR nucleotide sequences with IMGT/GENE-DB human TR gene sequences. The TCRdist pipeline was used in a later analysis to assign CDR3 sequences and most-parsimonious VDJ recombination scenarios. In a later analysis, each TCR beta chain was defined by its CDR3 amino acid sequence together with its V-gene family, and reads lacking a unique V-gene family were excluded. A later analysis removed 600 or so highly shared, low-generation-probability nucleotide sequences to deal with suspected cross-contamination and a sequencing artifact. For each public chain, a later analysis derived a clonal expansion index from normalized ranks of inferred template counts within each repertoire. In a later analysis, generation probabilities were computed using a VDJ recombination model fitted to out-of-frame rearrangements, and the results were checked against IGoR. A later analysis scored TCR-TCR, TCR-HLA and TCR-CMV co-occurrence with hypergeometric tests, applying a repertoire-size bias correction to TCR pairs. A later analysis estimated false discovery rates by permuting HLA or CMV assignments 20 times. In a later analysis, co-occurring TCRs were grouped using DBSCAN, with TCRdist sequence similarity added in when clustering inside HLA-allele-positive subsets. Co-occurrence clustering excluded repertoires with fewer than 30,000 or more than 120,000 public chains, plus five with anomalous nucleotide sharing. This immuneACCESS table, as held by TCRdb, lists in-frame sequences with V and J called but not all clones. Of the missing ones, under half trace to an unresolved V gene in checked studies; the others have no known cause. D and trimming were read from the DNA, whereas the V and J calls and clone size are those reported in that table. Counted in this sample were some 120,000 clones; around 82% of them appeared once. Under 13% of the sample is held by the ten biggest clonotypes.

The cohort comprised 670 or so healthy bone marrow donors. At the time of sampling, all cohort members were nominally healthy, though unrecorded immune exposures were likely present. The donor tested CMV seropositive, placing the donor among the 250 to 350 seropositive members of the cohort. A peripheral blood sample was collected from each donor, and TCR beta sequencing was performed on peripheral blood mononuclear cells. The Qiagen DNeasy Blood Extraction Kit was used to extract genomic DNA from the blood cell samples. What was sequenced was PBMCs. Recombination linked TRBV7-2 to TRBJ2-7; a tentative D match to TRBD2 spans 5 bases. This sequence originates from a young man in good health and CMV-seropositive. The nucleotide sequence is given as TGTGCCAGCAGGTCCTCTAGCAACTCCTACGAGCAGTACTTC. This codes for CASRSSSNSYEQYF.